This T cell receptor beta chain was recovered during a study of identical twins. Each CDR3 protein gets one entry after TCRdb re-called the 5' RACE reads with MiXCR. In the table there are about 220,000 distinct CDR3 sequences, around 6.9% of which are singletons. The study, taken as a whole, reports: Out-of-frame alpha sequences common to twins exhibited a surplus of low generation probability.

V was clipped by 8 bases and J by 8 bases, with 22 bases between them. The CDR3 covers 15 residues. This clonotype was seen ten or more times. Its antigen remains unknown. The same data also went into a second study, on yellow fever vaccine responses in identical twins.

This sequence joins TRBV12-3 or TRBV12-4 and TRBJ2-1; D remains ambiguous. Sequenced: memory (CD45RO+) T cells sorted from blood. This sequence originates from a woman aged 18-29 years in good health. This chain's CDR3 is CASAPLLNSRDEQFF. CDR3 nucleotide sequence: TGTGCCAGCGCACCCCTACTTAATAGTCGTGATGAGCAGTTCTTC.